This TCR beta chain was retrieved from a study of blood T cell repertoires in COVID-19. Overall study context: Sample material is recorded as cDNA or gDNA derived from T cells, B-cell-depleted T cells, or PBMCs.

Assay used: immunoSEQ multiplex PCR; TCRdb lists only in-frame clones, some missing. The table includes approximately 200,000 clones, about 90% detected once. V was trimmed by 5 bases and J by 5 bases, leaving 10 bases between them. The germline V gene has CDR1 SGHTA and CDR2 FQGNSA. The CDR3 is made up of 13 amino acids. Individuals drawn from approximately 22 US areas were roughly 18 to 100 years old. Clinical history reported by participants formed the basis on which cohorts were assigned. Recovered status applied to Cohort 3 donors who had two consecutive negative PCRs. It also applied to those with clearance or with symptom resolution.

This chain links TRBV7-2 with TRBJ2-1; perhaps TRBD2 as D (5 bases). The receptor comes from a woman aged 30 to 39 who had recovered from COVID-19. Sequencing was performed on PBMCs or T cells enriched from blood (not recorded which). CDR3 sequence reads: CASSRTVNNEQFF. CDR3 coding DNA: TGTGCCAGCAGCCGGACTGTAAACAATGAGCAGTTCTTC. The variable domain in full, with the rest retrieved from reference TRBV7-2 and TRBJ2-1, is GAGVSQSPSNKVTEKGKDVELRCDPISGHTALYWYRQSLGQGLEFLIYFQGNSAPDKSGLPSDRFSAERTGGSVSTLTIQRTQQEDSAVYLCASSRTVNNEQFFGPGTRLTVL.